This T cell receptor (beta chain) was profiled in a study of T cells in Graves' hyperthyroidism and ophthalmopathy. Across the whole study: Peripheral blood was secured at the point of initial diagnosis, before any treatment. Study conclusions and caveats: Clonotypes that were expanded in thyroid above 0.001 mostly appeared in blood too.

V shed 8 bases, J shed 0 bases, and the junction held 8 bases outside the gene matches. The CDR3 contains 15 residues. CDR1 and CDR2 from the germline V gene are SNHLY and FYNNEI. Newly diagnosed hyperthyroidism, duration under 2 months, in patients aged 18 to 65. There are many counts of this clonotype. The antigen is unknown. Researchers amplified the TCR beta CDR3 regions from RNA transcripts. First-round RT-PCR of the TCR CDR3 relied on the HTBI primer set. Each CDR3 protein is one row after TCRdb ran MiXCR on the multiplex PCR reads. The top ten clones hold around a third of a sample with more than 300,000 distinct CDR3 sequences, roughly 15% of them seen once.

The sequenced sample was blood. This clonotype originated in a woman in her twenties or thirties with Graves' hyperthyroidism that later progressed to Graves' ophthalmopathy. J is TRBJ1-1 and V is TRBV2; 8 bases line up with TRBD1. The CDR3 loop is CASWAGGPMNTEAFF. In DNA form, the CDR3 reads TGTGCCAGCTGGGCAGGGGGCCCGATGAACACTGAAGCTTTCTTT.